The T cell receptor beta chain under discussion was sequenced for a study of cytomegalovirus exposure and HLA in healthy donors. About the study: Among the roughly 430 genotyped donors, 65% to 90% were placed in the Caucasian-associated ancestry cluster.

The germline V and J ends were trimmed by 4 bases and 1 base, with 9 bases remaining between them. CDR3 length: 15 amino acids. Per germline, CDR1 SGHTS and CDR2 YDEGEE. Both 60 Vbeta primers and 13 Jbeta primers went into the PCR. Produced via immunoSEQ multiplex PCR; TCRdb's table is partial and in-frame only. The sample has roughly 100,000 clones, around 86% seen once. The sequenced sample was PBMCs. This TCR came from a man aged 25 to 45 in good health and CMV-seropositive. The J gene is TRBJ1-6, the V gene TRBV5-8; the D gene is possibly TRBD1 (6 bases). The CDR3 sequence is CASSHRESYNSPLHF. The DNA of the CDR3 is TGTGCCAGCAGCCACAGGGAGTCCTATAATTCACCCCTCCACTTT.